This T cell receptor beta chain originates from a study of control samples from healthy donors and cancer patients. The CDR3 is made up of 13 amino acids. Trimming cost V 7 bases and J 8 bases; bases outside gene matches: 3. Germline V gene sequence: CDR1 MNHEY, CDR2 SMNVEV (reference sequence). TCRdb's table, derived via immunoSEQ multiplex PCR, lists solely in-frame clones and lacks some. The data show 90,000 to 110,000 clones, with 83% seen just once and approximately 13% held by the top ten. The table lists this clone with a count of one. The rearrangement links TRBV27 to TRBJ1-4; 11 bases map to TRBD1. The sample was blood. This clonotype was sampled from a woman in her forties or fifties in good health. The CDR3 sequence is CASIGTGGEKLFF. CDR3 sequence (DNA): TGTGCCAGCATCGGGACAGGGGGGGAAAAACTGTTTTTT.